This T cell receptor (beta chain) was captured in a study of T cell responses to AZD1222 COVID-19 vaccine. Germline values: CDR1 MNHEY, CDR2 SVGEGT. Trimming took off 5 bases at V and 5 bases at J, with 15 bases between the two ends. The CDR3 runs to 15 residues. Only in-frame clones appear in the TCRdb table, and some are missing; sequencing was by immunoSEQ multiplex PCR. Of tens of thousands of clones in the sample, about 90% were seen once. The chain joins TRBV6-2 or TRBV6-3 to TRBJ1-4; D is undetermined. This TCR came from an adult in good health. Sequencing used peripheral blood, obtained on day 0 of MenACWY control vaccination. This chain's CDR3 is CASSDLRAANEKLFF. CDR3 sequence (DNA): TGTGCCAGCAGTGACCTCCGGGCGGCGAATGAAAAACTGTTTTTT.